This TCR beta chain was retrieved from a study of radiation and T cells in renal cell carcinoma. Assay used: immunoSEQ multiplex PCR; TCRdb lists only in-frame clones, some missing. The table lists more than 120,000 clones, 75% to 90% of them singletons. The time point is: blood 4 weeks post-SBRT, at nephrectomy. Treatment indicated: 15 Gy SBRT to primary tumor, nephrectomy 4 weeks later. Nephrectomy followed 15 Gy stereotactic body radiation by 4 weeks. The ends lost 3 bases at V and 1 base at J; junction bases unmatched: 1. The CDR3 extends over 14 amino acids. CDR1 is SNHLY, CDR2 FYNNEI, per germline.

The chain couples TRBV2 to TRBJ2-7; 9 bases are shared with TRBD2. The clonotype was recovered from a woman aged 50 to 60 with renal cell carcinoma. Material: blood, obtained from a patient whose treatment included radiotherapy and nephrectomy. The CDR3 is CASSDGLASYEQYF. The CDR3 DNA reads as TGTGCCAGCAGTGACGGACTAGCGTCCTACGAGCAGTACTTC.